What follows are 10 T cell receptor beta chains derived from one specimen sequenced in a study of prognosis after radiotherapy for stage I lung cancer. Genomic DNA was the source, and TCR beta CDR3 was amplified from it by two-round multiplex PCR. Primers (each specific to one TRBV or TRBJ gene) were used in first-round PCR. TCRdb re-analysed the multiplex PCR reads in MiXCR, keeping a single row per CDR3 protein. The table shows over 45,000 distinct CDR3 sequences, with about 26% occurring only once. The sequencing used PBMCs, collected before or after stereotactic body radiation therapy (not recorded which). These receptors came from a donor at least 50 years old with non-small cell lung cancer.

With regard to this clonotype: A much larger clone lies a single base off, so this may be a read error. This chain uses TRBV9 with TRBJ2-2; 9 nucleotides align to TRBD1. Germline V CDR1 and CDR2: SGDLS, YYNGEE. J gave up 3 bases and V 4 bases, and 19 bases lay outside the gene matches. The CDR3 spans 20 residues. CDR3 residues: CASSPSWLDHRGLDTGELFF. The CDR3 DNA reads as TGTGCCAGCAGCCCATCTTGGCTGGACCACAGGGGGCTAGACACCGGGGAGCTGTTTTTT.

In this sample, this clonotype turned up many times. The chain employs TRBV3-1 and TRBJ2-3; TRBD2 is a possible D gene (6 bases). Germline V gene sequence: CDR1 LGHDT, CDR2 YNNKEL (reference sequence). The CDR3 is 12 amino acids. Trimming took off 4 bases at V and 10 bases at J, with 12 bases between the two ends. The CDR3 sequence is CASSPGTLPQYF. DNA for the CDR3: TGTGCCAGCAGCCCCGGGACTCTTCCGCAGTATTTT.

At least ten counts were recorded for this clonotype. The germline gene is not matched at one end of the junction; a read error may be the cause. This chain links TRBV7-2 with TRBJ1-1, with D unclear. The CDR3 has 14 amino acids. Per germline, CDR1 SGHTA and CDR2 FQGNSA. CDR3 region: CASSSVPPNTEAFF. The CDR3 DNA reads TGCGCCAGCAGCTCAGTCCCGCCGAACACTGAAGCTTTCTTT.

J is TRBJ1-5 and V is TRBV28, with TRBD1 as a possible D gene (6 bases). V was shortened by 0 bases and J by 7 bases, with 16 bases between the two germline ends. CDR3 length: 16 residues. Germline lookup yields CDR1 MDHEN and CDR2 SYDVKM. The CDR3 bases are TGTGCCAGCAGTTTATGTGGGGGGGGCGCGGGACAGCCCCAGCATTTT. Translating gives CASSLCGGGAGQPQHF.

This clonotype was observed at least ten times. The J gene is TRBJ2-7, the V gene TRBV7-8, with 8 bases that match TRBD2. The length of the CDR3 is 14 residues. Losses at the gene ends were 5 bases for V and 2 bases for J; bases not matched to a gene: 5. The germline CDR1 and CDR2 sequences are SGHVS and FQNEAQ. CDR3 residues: CASSPEAGAYEQYF. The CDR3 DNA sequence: TGTGCCAGCAGCCCGGAAGCGGGGGCCTACGAGCAGTACTTC.

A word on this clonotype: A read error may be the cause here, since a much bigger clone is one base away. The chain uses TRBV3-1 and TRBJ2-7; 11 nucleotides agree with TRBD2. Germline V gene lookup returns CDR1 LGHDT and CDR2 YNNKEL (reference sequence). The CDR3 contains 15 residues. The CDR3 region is CARSLRSGGAGEQYF. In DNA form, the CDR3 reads TGTGCCAGAAGCCTTCGTAGCGGGGGGGCCGGGGAGCAGTACTTC.

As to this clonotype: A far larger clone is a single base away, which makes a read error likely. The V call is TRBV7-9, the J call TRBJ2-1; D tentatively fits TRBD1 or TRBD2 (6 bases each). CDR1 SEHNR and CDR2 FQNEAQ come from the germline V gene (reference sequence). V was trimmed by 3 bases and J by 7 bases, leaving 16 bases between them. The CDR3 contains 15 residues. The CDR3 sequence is CASSLRRGLENEQFF. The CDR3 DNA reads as TGTGCCAGCAGCTTGAGACGGGGGCTGGAAAATGAGCAGTTCTTC. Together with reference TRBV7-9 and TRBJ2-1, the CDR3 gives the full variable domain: DTGVSQNPRHKITKRGQNVTFRCDPISEHNRLYWYRQTLGQGPEFLTYFQNEAQLEKSRLLSDRFSAERPKGSFSTLEIQRTEQGDSAMYLCASSLRRGLENEQFFGPGTRLTVL.

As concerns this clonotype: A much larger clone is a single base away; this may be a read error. The DNA for the CDR3 is TGTGCCAGCAGCCGTCAAAGGGGAGATACCCAGTACTTC. Protein sequence: CASSRQRGDTQYF. This chain connects TRBV11-2 to TRBJ2-5; perhaps D is TRBD1 or TRBD2 (5 bases each). Trimming took 5 bases from V and 8 from J, leaving 15 bases between them. Germline CDR1 and CDR2: SGHAT and FQNNGV. This CDR3 is built from 13 residues.

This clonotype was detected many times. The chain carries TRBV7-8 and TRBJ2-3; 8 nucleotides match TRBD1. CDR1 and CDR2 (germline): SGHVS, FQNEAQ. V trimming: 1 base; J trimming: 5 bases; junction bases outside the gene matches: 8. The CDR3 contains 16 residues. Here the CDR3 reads CASSLDQGARGDTQYF. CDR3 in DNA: TGTGCCAGCAGCTTAGACCAGGGGGCGCGCGGAGATACGCAGTATTTT.

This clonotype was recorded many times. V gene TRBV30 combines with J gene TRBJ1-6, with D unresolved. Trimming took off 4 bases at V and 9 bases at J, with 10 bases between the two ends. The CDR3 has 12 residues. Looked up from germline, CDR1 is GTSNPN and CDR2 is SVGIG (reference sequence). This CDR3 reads CAWMGRVSPLHF. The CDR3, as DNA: TGTGCCTGGATGGGGAGGGTTTCACCCCTCCACTTT.